This T cell receptor beta chain originates from a study of blood T cell repertoires in COVID-19. Study background: Both acute and convalescent COVID-19 samples were obtained from the United States, Italy and Spain. T cells, B-cell-depleted T cells, or PBMCs provided the cDNA or gDNA that served as material.

Per the original data handling: Scientists estimated how many nucleated cells there were by amplifying reference gene primers. Data came from immunoSEQ multiplex PCR; TCRdb stores just in-frame clones and leaves some out. From that table come the V and J calls and clone size; the DNA was used to work out D and trimming. The sample lists more than 60,000 clones, 88% occurring once. Germline values: CDR1 LGHNA, CDR2 YNFKEQ. The CDR3 covers 16 residues. V dropped 0 bases and J dropped 3 bases, with 15 bases sitting between them. This clone turned up a few times. The genes are TRBV4-2 and TRBJ2-7, with a weak D call TRBD2 (7 bases). The sequence was collected from a woman between 50 and 59 years old with active or convalescent COVID-19. Specimen: peripheral blood. The CDR3 sequence is CASSQEGAGVDYEQYF. Here the CDR3 DNA reads TGTGCCAGCAGCCAAGAGGGGGCGGGAGTGGACTACGAGCAGTACTTC.